The rows below give T cell receptor beta chains drawn from one sample of a study of technical replicates of blood from a few donors. Profiled with immunoSEQ multiplex PCR; TCRdb holds only in-frame clones, not every one. The repertoire holds over 50,000 clones, with 86% as singletons. The sample taken for sequencing was PBMCs. The receptors were gathered from a human donor in good health. Some clones in this sample may be carry-over from other donors' samples. The CDR3 runs from the conserved cysteine through the conserved F or W. A D gene is named only where the DNA matches it firmly. Some rows mark clone size as missing; the rest say once, few, many or name a class of expanded clone.

TRBV5-6	15	TRBJ2-7	.	.	TGTGCCAGCAGCTCCGGGCCCTCAGGGTATTACGAGCAGTACTTC	CASSSGPSGYYEQYF
TRBV5-1	13	TRBJ2-3	.	.	TGCGCCAGCAGCTTGGCCGTACTTTCCACGCAGTATTTT	CASSLAVLSTQYF
TRBV14	14	TRBJ2-2	once	.	TGTGCCAGCAGCTCAATAGGCAGGCCCGGGGAGCTGTTTTTT	CASSSIGRPGELFF
TRBV6-5	15	TRBJ2-2	.	TRBD1	TGTGCCAGCAGTTACACACAGGGGCCCACCGGGGAGCTGTTTTTT	CASSYTQGPTGELFF
TRBV7-9	17	TRBJ2-1	.	.	TGTGCCAGCAGCTTAGGATCGGCTGTCAGGGTTTGGAATGAGCAGTTCTTC	CASSLGSAVRVWNEQFF
TRBV30	15	TRBJ2-3	.	TRBD2	TGTGCCTGGAGTGCGGAAGCGGGAAGCACAGATACGCAGTATTTT	CAWSAEAGSTDTQYF
TRBV5-4	14	TRBJ2-7	.	TRBD2	TGTGCCAGCAGCTTGGCTGGACTAGCGGGCCCTTGGGACTTC	CASSLAGLAGPWDF
TRBV4-3	15	TRBJ2-1	.	TRBD2	TGCGCCAGCAGCCGATCGGGACTAGCGTCCAATGAGCAGTTCTTC	CASSRSGLASNEQFF
TRBV7-2	12	TRBJ2-7	.	TRBD2	TGTGCCAGCAGCCCTAGCGGGACCGAGCAGTACTTC	CASSPSGTEQYF
TRBV6-5	12	TRBJ2-7	once	TRBD2	TGTGCCAGCAACACACCGGGGGGCGAGCAGTACTTC	CASNTPGGEQYF
TRBV2	14	TRBJ2-2	.	.	TGTGCCAGCAGTAAACAAACACGCACCGGGGAGCTGTTTTTT	CASSKQTRTGELFF
TRBV7-2	14	TRBJ2-7	once	.	TGTGCCAGCAGCTACTTAGATCATCGGGACGAGCAGTACTTC	CASSYLDHRDEQYF
TRBV5-1	15	TRBJ2-5	.	.	TGCGCCAGCAGCTTGGACCCGCCCGCCCAGGAGACCCAGTACTTC	CASSLDPPAQETQYF
TRBV7-2	16	TRBJ1-2	.	TRBD1	TGTGCCAGCAGGATCCGGGGAGGGACAGGGTCGGGTGGCTACACCTTC	CASRIRGGTGSGGYTF
TRBV5-1	14	TRBJ1-1	.	.	TGCGCCAGCAGCCCGCCGGGTAGGAGCACTGAAGCTTTCTTT	CASSPPGRSTEAFF
TRBV4-2	16	TRBJ2-3	.	.	TGTGCCAGCAGCCAAGTTGCCCTAGGTCCCCCAGATACGCAGTATTTT	CASSQVALGPPDTQYF
TRBV5-1	14	TRBJ1-2	.	TRBD1	TGCGCCAGCAGCCCGGGACAGGGCATTTCTGGCTACACCTTC	CASSPGQGISGYTF
TRBV18	15	TRBJ1-2	.	.	TGTGCCAGCTCACCTTCAGTTCAGGAAAACTATGGCTACACCTTC	CASSPSVQENYGYTF
TRBV5-6	16	TRBJ2-5	once	TRBD2	TGTGCCAGCAGCTATCCCGGGACTAGCGGGGAAGAGACCCAGTACTTC	CASSYPGTSGEETQYF
TRBV9	18	TRBJ2-2	.	TRBD2	TGTGCCAGCAGCCCCGGGGAAGGTAGCGGGGGATCCACCGGGGAGCTGTTTTTT	CASSPGEGSGGSTGELFF
TRBV7-3	17	TRBJ2-1	.	.	TGTGCCAGCAGCTTAATGCCGGGGGAAAGCTCCTACAATGAGCAGTTCTTC	CASSLMPGESSYNEQFF
TRBV7-9	17	TRBJ2-1	once	TRBD2	TGTGCCAGCAGCTTAGCCGGGACTAGCGGGAGTTGGGATGAGCAGTTCTTC	CASSLAGTSGSWDEQFF
TRBV18	16	TRBJ2-5	.	TRBD1	TGTGCCAGCTCACGGTCACAGGGGGCGATCGGCGAGACCCAGTACTTC	CASSRSQGAIGETQYF
TRBV7-9	13	TRBJ2-7	once	.	.	CASSTSSSYEQYF
TRBV5-4	15	TRBJ2-1	.	.	TGTGCCAGCAGCGGGGTGGGGAGCTCCTACAATGAGCAGTTCTTC	CASSGVGSSYNEQFF
TRBV5-1	14	TRBJ2-2	.	.	TGCGCCAGCAAGAGGTCCATCCTCGAAGGGGAGCTGTTTTTT	CASKRSILEGELFF
TRBV2	14	TRBJ2-5	.	TRBD1	TGTGCCAGCAGCGAAAGAGGGGGCCCGGAGACCCAGTACTTC	CASSERGGPETQYF
TRBV5-1	14	TRBJ2-7	once	TRBD1	TGCGCCAGCAGCCCCCGACAGGGCTCTGAAGTTTGGTACTTC	CASSPRQGSEVWYF
TRBV19	16	TRBJ1-1	.	TRBD1	TGTGCCAGTAGCCCCAGGGGGCCGGGACCGAACACTGAAGCTTTCTTT	CASSPRGPGPNTEAFF
TRBV5-1	14	TRBJ2-3	.	.	TGCGCCAGCAGCTTGGAAGGCGGTGGAGATACGCAGTATTTT	CASSLEGGGDTQYF
TRBV7-2	19	TRBJ1-1	.	TRBD1	TGTGCCAGCAGCTTAGGGTACAGCGCGCAGGGGGTTCTGAACACTGAAGCTTTCTTT	CASSLGYSAQGVLNTEAFF
TRBV2	13	TRBJ2-5	.	TRBD1	TGTGCCAGCACGGCAGGGGGACGAGAGACCCAGTACTTC	CASTAGGRETQYF
TRBV13	16	TRBJ1-2	.	.	TGTGCCAGCAGCTTAGGCGGGGGAGGGACGATTCGTGGCTACACCTTC	CASSLGGGGTIRGYTF
TRBV5-1	18	TRBJ2-2	.	TRBD1	TGCGCCAGCAGCTACCGGGACAGCACCTTTCGGAACACCGGGGAGCTGTTTTTT	CASSYRDSTFRNTGELFF
TRBV18	14	TRBJ2-7	.	.	TGTGCCAGCTCACCGGAGACTAGGTCCTACGAGCAGTACTTC	CASSPETRSYEQYF
TRBV9	12	TRBJ1-2	.	.	TGTGCCAGCAGCGAAGCGGGGGGAGGCTACACCTTC	CASSEAGGGYTF
TRBV5-1	14	TRBJ1-1	.	.	TGCGCCAGCAGCCCACGGGGAGTCGAAACTGAAGCTTTCTTT	CASSPRGVETEAFF
TRBV5-4	16	TRBJ2-2	.	TRBD1	TGTGCCAGCAGCGGAAGGGACAGGGGGCCGACCGGGGAGCTGTTTTTT	CASSGRDRGPTGELFF
TRBV9	15	TRBJ2-2	.	.	TGTGCCTCGAGCCCTGCGGAAGTGTACACCGGGGAGCTGTTTTTT	CASSPAEVYTGELFF
TRBV5-5	14	TRBJ1-4	.	.	TGTGCCAGCAGCTTGGCGCGGTTGAAGGAAAAACTGTTTTTT	CASSLARLKEKLFF
TRBV5-1	13	TRBJ1-1	.	.	TGCGCCAGCAGCCGCGACAGGAACACTGAAGCTTTCTTT	CASSRDRNTEAFF
TRBV4-2	15	TRBJ2-5	.	.	TGTGCCAGCAGCACGACCGGGTCTTTCCAAGAGACCCAGTACTTC	CASSTTGSFQETQYF
TRBV30	17	TRBJ2-7	.	.	TGTGCCTGGACCAGGACAGGAAGGAACGGGAGACGCCACGAGCAGTACTTC	CAWTRTGRNGRRHEQYF
TRBV4-3	15	TRBJ2-7	.	.	TGCGCCAGCAGCCAAGACTTCCGGGTTACGTACGAGCAGTACTTC	CASSQDFRVTYEQYF
TRBV7-3	13	TRBJ2-7	.	.	TGTGCCAGCAGCTTAGGTCTAGGCGACGAGCAGTACTTC	CASSLGLGDEQYF